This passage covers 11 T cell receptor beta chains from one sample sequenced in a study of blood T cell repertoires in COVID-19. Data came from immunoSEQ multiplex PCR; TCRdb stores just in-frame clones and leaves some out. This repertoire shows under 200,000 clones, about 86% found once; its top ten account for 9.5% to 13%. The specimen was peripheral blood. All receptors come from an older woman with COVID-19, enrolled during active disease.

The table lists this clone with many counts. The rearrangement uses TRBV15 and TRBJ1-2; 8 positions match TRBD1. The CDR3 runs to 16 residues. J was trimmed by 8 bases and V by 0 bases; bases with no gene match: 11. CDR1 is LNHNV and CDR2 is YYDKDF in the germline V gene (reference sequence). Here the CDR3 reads CATSRDTLDREGGYTF. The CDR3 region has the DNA TGTGCCACCAGCAGAGATACTTTGGACAGGGAGGGCGGCTACACCTTC.

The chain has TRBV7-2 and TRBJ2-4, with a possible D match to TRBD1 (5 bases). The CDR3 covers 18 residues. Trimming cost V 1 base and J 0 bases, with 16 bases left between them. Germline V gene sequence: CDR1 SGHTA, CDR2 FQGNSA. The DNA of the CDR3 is TGTGCCAGCAGCTTAGGGCAGGGCAAGGGTAAAGCCAAAAACATTCAGTACTTC. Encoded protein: CASSLGQGKGKAKNIQYF.

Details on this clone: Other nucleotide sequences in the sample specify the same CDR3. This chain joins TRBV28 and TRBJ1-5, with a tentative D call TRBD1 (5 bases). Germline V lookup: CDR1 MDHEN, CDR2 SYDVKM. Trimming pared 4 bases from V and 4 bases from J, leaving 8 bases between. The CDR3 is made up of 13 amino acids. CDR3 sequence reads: CASSSQGNQPQHF. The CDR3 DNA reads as TGTGCCAGCAGTTCCCAGGGTAATCAGCCCCAGCATTTT.

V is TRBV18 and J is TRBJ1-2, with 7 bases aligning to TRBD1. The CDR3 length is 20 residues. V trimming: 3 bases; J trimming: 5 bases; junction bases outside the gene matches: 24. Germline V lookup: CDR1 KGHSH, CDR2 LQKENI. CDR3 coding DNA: TGTGCCAGCTCACCCCGAGTATCTACCGGGACAGCAAACCTGGCGTATGGCTACACCTTC. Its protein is CASSPRVSTGTANLAYGYTF.

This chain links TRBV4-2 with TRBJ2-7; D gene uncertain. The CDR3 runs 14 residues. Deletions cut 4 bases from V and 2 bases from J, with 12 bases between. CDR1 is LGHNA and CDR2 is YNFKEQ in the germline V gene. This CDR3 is CASSRDSLAYEQYF. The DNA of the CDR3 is TGTGCCAGCAGCCGTGATTCGCTAGCCTACGAGCAGTACTTC.

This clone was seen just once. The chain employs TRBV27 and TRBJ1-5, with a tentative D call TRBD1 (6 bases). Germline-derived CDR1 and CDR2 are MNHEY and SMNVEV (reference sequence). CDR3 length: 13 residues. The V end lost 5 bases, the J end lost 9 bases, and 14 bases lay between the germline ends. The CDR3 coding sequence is TGTGCCAGCAGTACAGGGACCCATCGGCCCCAGCATTTT. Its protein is CASSTGTHRPQHF.

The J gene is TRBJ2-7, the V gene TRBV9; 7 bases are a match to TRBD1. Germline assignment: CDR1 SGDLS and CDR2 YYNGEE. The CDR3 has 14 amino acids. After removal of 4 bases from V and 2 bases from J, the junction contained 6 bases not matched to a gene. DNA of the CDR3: TGTGCCAGCAGCAACCGGGACAGAGCCTACGAGCAGTACTTC. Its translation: CASSNRDRAYEQYF.

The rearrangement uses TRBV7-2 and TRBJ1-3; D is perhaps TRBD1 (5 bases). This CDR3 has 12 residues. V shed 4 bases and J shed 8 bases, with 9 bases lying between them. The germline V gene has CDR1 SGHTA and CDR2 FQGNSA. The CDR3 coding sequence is TGTGCCAGCAGCTCTACAGGTCACACCATATATTTT. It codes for CASSSTGHTIYF. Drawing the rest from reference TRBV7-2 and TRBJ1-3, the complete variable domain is GAGVSQSPSNKVTEKGKDVELRCDPISGHTALYWYRQSLGQGLEFLIYFQGNSAPDKSGLPSDRFSAERTGGSVSTLTIQRTQQEDSAVYLCASSSTGHTIYFGEGSWLTVV.

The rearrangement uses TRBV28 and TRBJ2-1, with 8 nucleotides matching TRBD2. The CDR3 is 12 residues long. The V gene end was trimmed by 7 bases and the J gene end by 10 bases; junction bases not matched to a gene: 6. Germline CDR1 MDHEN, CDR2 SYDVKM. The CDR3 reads CASTVAGWEQFF. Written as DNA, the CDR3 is TGTGCCAGCACGGTAGCGGGATGGGAGCAGTTCTTC.

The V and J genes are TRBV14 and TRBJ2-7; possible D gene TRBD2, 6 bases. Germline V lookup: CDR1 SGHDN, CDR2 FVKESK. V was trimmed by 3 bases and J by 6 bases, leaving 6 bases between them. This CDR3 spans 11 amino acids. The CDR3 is CASSQGGEQYF. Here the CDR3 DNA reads TGTGCCAGCAGCCAGGGGGGCGAGCAGTACTTC.

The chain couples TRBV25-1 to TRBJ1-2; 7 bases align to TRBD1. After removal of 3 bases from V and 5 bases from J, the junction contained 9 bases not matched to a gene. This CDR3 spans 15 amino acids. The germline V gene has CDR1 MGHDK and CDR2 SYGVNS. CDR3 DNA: TGTGCCAGCAGTGATGCAGGGGGTATCGTTTATGGCTACACCTTC. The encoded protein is CASSDAGGIVYGYTF.